These T cell receptor beta chains were read from a single sample in a study of T cell clones after liver transplantation. TCRdb's table, derived via immunoSEQ multiplex PCR, lists solely in-frame clones and lacks some. The data contain roughly 15,000 clones, 82% of them seen just once; the ten biggest clones take up over 25%. The specimen comprised CD8+ T cells from blood, sampled approximately 43 months after liver transplant. These receptor sequences come from a human patient who received a liver transplant. Some T cells may originate from the graft donor. Both conserved end residues are part of each CDR3. The order of the fields is V gene, clone size, J gene, D gene, CDR3 protein, CDR3 DNA. D genes are given only for firm matches. Expanded clones get a size class; other rows say once, few or many, or leave the size out.

TRBV6-1	NA	TRBJ2-5	NA	CASRKGHLKETQYF	TGTGCCAGCAGAAAAGGACACCTTAAAGAGACCCAGTACTTC
TRBV27	NA	TRBJ1-5	NA	CASSLGVNQPQHF	TGTGCCAGCAGTTTAGGAGTCAATCAGCCCCAGCATTTT
TRBV27	NA	TRBJ2-1	TRBD2	CASTSGTIYNEQFF	TGTGCCAGCACTAGCGGGACCATTTACAATGAGCAGTTCTTC
TRBV7-3	NA	TRBJ1-2	NA	CASSLGPTGGHNYGYTF	TGTGCCAGCAGTCTTGGGCCTACCGGAGGTCACAACTATGGCTACACCTTC
TRBV9	NA	TRBJ2-1	NA	CASSALAASSYNEQFF	TGTGCCAGCAGCGCCTTAGCGGCTAGCTCCTACAATGAGCAGTTCTTC
TRBV28	NA	TRBJ1-1	NA	CASSHRQTSATEAFF	TGTGCCAGCAGTCACCGCCAAACCTCCGCCACTGAAGCTTTCTTT
TRBV27	NA	TRBJ2-7	TRBD2	CASTSGLTSGRAVYEQYF	TGTGCCAGCACCTCGGGGCTTACTAGCGGGAGGGCGGTTTACGAGCAGTACTTC
TRBV29-1	NA	TRBJ2-7	NA	CSVEGGPSYEQYF	TGCAGCGTTGAAGGTGGTCCCAGCTACGAGCAGTACTTC
TRBV5-6	medium-sized	TRBJ1-2	TRBD1	CASSSFRDSIRGYTF	TGTGCCAGCAGCAGCTTCCGGGACAGCATTCGAGGCTACACCTTC
TRBV27	large	TRBJ2-1	NA	CASSFRIRTYNEQFF	TGTGCCAGCAGTTTTAGGATAAGGACCTACAATGAGCAGTTCTTC
TRBV6-5	once	TRBJ2-5	NA	CASSFLRGGLQETQYF	TGTGCCAGCAGTTTTTTAAGAGGGGGGCTCCAAGAGACCCAGTACTTC
TRBV19	NA	TRBJ2-3	TRBD1	CASSPDRADTQYF	TGTGCCAGTAGTCCCGACAGGGCAGATACGCAGTATTTT
TRBV10-2	NA	TRBJ1-1	NA	CASSLGGPEAFF	TGCGCCAGCAGTCTTGGGGGCCCTGAAGCTTTCTTT
TRBV9	NA	TRBJ2-7	NA	CASSVVERTYEQYF	TGTGCCAGCAGCGTAGTGGAGCGGACCTACGAGCAGTACTTC
TRBV4-1	NA	TRBJ1-5	NA	CASSQERGIENQPQHF	TGCGCCAGCAGCCAAGAAAGAGGTATTGAGAATCAGCCCCAGCATTTT
TRBV7-9	NA	TRBJ2-2	NA	CAWTEYNTGELFF	TGTGCCTGGACTGAATATAACACCGGGGAGCTGTTTTTT
TRBV28	NA	TRBJ2-7	NA	CASSLARGALFSYEQYF	TGTGCCAGCAGTTTAGCCAGGGGGGCCCTATTTTCCTACGAGCAGTACTTC
TRBV27	NA	TRBJ2-1	NA	CASSLQGMGQFF	TGTGCCAGCAGTTTACAAGGGATGGGGCAGTTCTTC
TRBV27	NA	TRBJ1-1	NA	CASSVGNTEAFF	TGTGCCAGCTCGGTTGGGAACACTGAAGCTTTCTTT
TRBV19	NA	TRBJ1-2	NA	CASSITGTNYGYTF	TGTGCCAGTAGTATAACAGGAACTAACTATGGCTACACCTTC
TRBV14	NA	TRBJ1-2	TRBD1	CASSLGTVYGYTF	TGTGCCAGCAGCCTAGGGACAGTATATGGCTACACCTTC
TRBV2	NA	TRBJ1-1	NA	CASPRGNTEAFF	TGTGCCAGCCCACGGGGGAACACTGAAGCTTTCTTT
TRBV19	NA	TRBJ2-7	NA	CASSLRDLSYEQYF	TGTGCCAGTTCTCTCCGGGACTTGTCCTACGAGCAGTACTTC
TRBV18	NA	TRBJ2-7	NA	CASSPDRYSYEQYF	TGTGCCAGCTCACCCGACCGATACTCCTACGAGCAGTACTTC
TRBV5-1	NA	TRBJ1-1	NA	CASSLANRNTEAFF	TGCGCCAGCAGCTTGGCCAACAGAAACACTGAAGCTTTCTTT
TRBV28	NA	TRBJ2-7	NA	CASSFVGEGYEQYF	TGTGCCAGCAGTTTTGTAGGGGAAGGCTACGAGCAGTACTTC
TRBV5-8	NA	TRBJ2-3	TRBD2	CASSFRLASGDTQYF	TGTGCCAGCAGCTTTCGACTAGCCTCGGGGGATACGCAGTATTTT
TRBV5-8	NA	TRBJ2-7	TRBD2	CASTFTGVAGYEQYF	TGTGCCAGCACCTTCACGGGGGTAGCGGGTTACGAGCAGTACTTC
TRBV4-1	NA	TRBJ1-1	NA	CASSQGPGRNTEAFF	TGCGCCAGCAGCCAAGGTCCGGGGCGGAACACTGAAGCTTTCTTT
TRBV27	once	TRBJ2-2	TRBD2	CASSLDFERGVLNTGELFF	TGTGCCAGCAGTTTGGACTTTGAGCGGGGGGTCCTGAACACCGGGGAGCTGTTTTTT
TRBV28	NA	TRBJ2-1	TRBD2	CASSLVAGGYHNEQFF	TGTGCCAGCAGTTTAGTGGCGGGAGGTTATCACAATGAGCAGTTCTTC
TRBV2	NA	TRBJ1-2	TRBD1	CASSEDPGQGDYGYTF	TGTGCCAGCAGTGAAGACCCGGGACAGGGCGACTATGGCTACACCTTC
TRBV2	NA	TRBJ1-2	NA	CASGRGGNYGYTF	TGTGCCAGCGGTAGAGGGGGGAACTATGGCTACACCTTC
TRBV11-3	NA	TRBJ2-2	NA	CASSTQVNTGELFF	TGTGCCAGCAGCACTCAGGTCAACACCGGGGAGCTGTTTTTT
TRBV27	NA	TRBJ2-5	TRBD2	CASHKAGGPRETQYF	TGTGCCAGCCACAAAGCGGGAGGCCCTCGCGAGACCCAGTACTTC
TRBV7-9	NA	TRBJ1-1	NA	CASSLRPGEAFF	TGTGCCAGCAGCTTAAGGCCCGGTGAAGCTTTCTTT
TRBV7-9	NA	TRBJ1-3	NA	CASSTTQGPSGNTIYF	TGTGCCAGCAGCACAACTCAAGGTCCTTCTGGAAACACCATATATTTT
TRBV27	NA	TRBJ2-1	NA	CASNLRRGESEQFF	TGTGCCAGCAACCTACGCCGGGGTGAGAGTGAGCAGTTCTTC
TRBV30	NA	TRBJ2-7	NA	CAWSVGGEQYF	TGTGCCTGGAGTGTAGGAGGCGAGCAGTACTTC
TRBV13	once	TRBJ2-7	NA	CASSPDRYEQYF	TGTGCCAGCAGCCCCGACAGGTACGAGCAGTACTTC
TRBV6-6	NA	TRBJ2-7	NA	CASSYSAGFYEQYF	TGTGCCAGCAGTTACTCGGCGGGTTTCTACGAGCAGTACTTC
TRBV9	NA	TRBJ2-2	NA	CASSARRPGRMQINTGELFF	TGTGCCAGCAGCGCAAGGCGGCCGGGACGGATGCAGATTAACACCGGGGAGCTGTTTTTT
TRBV6-6	NA	TRBJ1-5	NA	CASSYFEGNQPQHF	TGTGCCAGCAGTTACTTCGAGGGCAATCAGCCCCAGCATTTT
TRBV5-1	once	TRBJ2-7	NA	CASSFRADYEQYF	TGCGCCAGCAGCTTCCGGGCCGACTACGAGCAGTACTTC
TRBV21-1	NA	TRBJ2-5	NA	CASSKTGGGETQYF	TGTGCCAGCAGCAAGACGGGAGGAGGGGAGACCCAGTACTTC
TRBV5-4	few	TRBJ1-5	NA	CASSLMGESNQPQHF	TGTGCCAGCAGCTTGATGGGGGAGAGCAATCAGCCCCAGCATTTT
TRBV28	NA	TRBJ2-7	NA	CASQGTIYYEQYF	TGTGCCAGCCAAGGGACGATCTACTACGAGCAGTACTTC
TRBV9	NA	TRBJ1-1	NA	CASSEEEFATEAFF	TGTGCCAGCAGCGAGGAGGAGTTTGCCACTGAAGCTTTCTTT
TRBV5-6	once	TRBJ2-2	TRBD2	CASSWELAGVTGELFF	TGTGCCAGCAGCTGGGAACTAGCGGGAGTTACCGGGGAGCTGTTTTTT